Following are 15 T cell receptor beta chains from one sample sequenced in a study of chemoradiotherapy in HPV16-positive cancers (dated by TCRdb to between 2021 and 2024). The library was prepared using the immunoSEQ multiplex PCR assay. In TCRdb, the immuneACCESS table is reduced to in-frame sequences with V and J assigned. These tables do not hold every clone; where another copy was compared, an unresolved V gene accounts for under half, and the others remain unexplained. The sample table records 8,500 to 9,000 clones; approximately 91% of these occur just once. The biggest ten clones account for 3.5% of the sample. The specimen comprised blood, sampled from a patient who underwent chemoradiotherapy. The receptors stem from a human donor with HPV-associated anogenital cancer.

The chain combines TRBV6-6 with TRBJ2-7, with D maybe TRBD2 (7 bases). With 7 bases removed from V and 3 bases from J, the gap between germline ends came to 19 bases. In germline, CDR1 is MNHNY, CDR2 SVGAGI (reference sequence). This CDR3 is built from 15 residues. CDR3 sequence (DNA): TGTGCCAGCACCGGGGGGCGAGCGGAGCTCTACGAGCAGTACTTC. It encodes CASTGGRAELYEQYF.

The chain links TRBV4-1 to TRBJ1-2; D is ambiguous. This CDR3 has 13 amino acids. The V gene's germline CDR1 is MGHRA and CDR2 YSYEKL. V lost 1 base and J lost 5, with 8 bases in between. CDR3 residues: CASSQAWVYGYTF. DNA of the CDR3: TGCGCCAGCAGCCAAGCGTGGGTATATGGCTACACCTTC.

This chain uses TRBV5-4 with TRBJ1-1; D not resolved. Germline V gives CDR1 SGHNT, CDR2 YYREEE (reference sequence). The germline V and J ends were trimmed by 10 bases and 1 base, with 14 bases remaining between them. This CDR3 spans 13 amino acids. The CDR3 loop reads CAYLRGPNTEAFF. The DNA of the CDR3 is TGTGCCTATCTACGGGGTCCGAACACTGAAGCTTTCTTT.

This chain links TRBV9 with TRBJ1-1, with no clear D. The germline V and J ends were trimmed by 4 bases and 1 base, with 14 bases remaining between them. CDR1 SGDLS and CDR2 YYNGEE come from the germline V gene. This CDR3 comprises 15 residues. The chain's CDR3 is CASSPWAGGNTEAFF. Written as DNA, the CDR3 is TGTGCCAGCAGCCCATGGGCAGGAGGGAACACTGAAGCTTTCTTT.

The chain couples TRBV5-1 to TRBJ2-5; D tentatively reads TRBD1 or TRBD2 (6 bases each). The J call may be mistaken, given a closer DNA end match to TRBJ2-7. CDR3 length: 17 residues. CDR1 is SGHRS, CDR2 YFSETQ, per germline. The CDR3 protein is CASSLEEGVLGSYEQYF. DNA of the CDR3: TGCGCCAGCAGCTTGGAGGAGGGGGTACTTGGGTCCTACGAGCAGTACTTC.

CDR3 sequence reads: CASSLDTGAYNPNEQFF. DNA of the CDR3: TGTGCCAGCAGCTTAGACACCGGGGCGTATAACCCGAATGAGCAGTTCTTC. The V gene is TRBV7-9, the J gene TRBJ2-1; TRBD1 or TRBD2 may be the D gene (5 bases each). With 1 base removed from V and 7 bases from J, the gap between germline ends came to 20 bases. CDR3 size: 17 residues. Looked up from germline, CDR1 is SEHNR and CDR2 is FQNEAQ (reference sequence).

Note on this clone: One end of the junction fails to match germline, which may point to a read error. This chain uses TRBV7-7 with TRBJ2-3, with D perhaps matching TRBD2 (5 bases). Per the germline V gene, CDR1 is SSHAT and CDR2 is FNYEAQ (reference sequence). The CDR3 is 15 amino acids. CDR3 protein: CASSLGSLATDTQYF. The CDR3 nucleotides are TGTGCTAGCAGCTTGGGGTCCCTAGCCACAGATACGCAGTATTTT.

This chain joins TRBV2 and TRBJ1-1, with 7 nucleotides matching TRBD1. Trimming took 7 bases from V and 6 from J; bases not matched to a gene: 8. The V gene's germline CDR1 is SNHLY and CDR2 FYNNEI. The CDR3 extends over 13 amino acids. CDR3 sequence: CASKTTGEPEAFF. In DNA, the CDR3 is TGTGCCAGCAAGACAACAGGGGAGCCTGAAGCTTTCTTT.

This clone was counted only a few times. The chain uses TRBV19 and TRBJ1-2; D is unresolved. The V gene lost 3 bases and the J gene lost 3 bases, with 11 bases spanning the gap. The CDR3 is made up of 14 amino acids. In germline, CDR1 is LNHDA, CDR2 SQIVND (reference sequence). The CDR3 bases are TGTGCCAGTAGTATGCTAGATCCTTACTATGGCTACACCTTC. It is translated as CASSMLDPYYGYTF.

V is TRBV19 and J is TRBJ2-5, with a weak D call TRBD1 (6 bases). The V gene's germline CDR1 is LNHDA and CDR2 SQIVND (reference sequence). Trimming took 4 bases from V and 5 from J, leaving 14 bases between them. This CDR3 contains 14 residues. The CDR3 bases are TGTGCCAGTAGTAATGGCAGGGGTCATGAGACCCAGTACTTC. Translated: CASSNGRGHETQYF.

The chain recombines TRBV5-1 with TRBJ1-1; the D gene is possibly TRBD1 (5 bases). Germline CDR1 and CDR2: SGHRS and YFSETQ. The CDR3 sequence is 14 residues long. V was trimmed by 3 bases and J by 0 bases, leaving 9 bases between them. As DNA, the CDR3 is TGCGCCAGCAGCTGGGGACCGATGAACACTGAAGCTTTCTTT. This codes for CASSWGPMNTEAFF.

This chain joins TRBV20-1 and TRBJ2-1; perhaps TRBD2 as D (5 bases). Deletions cut 6 bases from V and 7 bases from J, with 10 bases between. CDR3 length equals 11 residues. Germline values: CDR1 DFQATT, CDR2 SNEGSKA (reference sequence). CDR3 DNA sequence: TGCAGTGCGGCGACTAAAAATGAGCAGTTCTTC. This translates into CSAATKNEQFF.

The chain joins TRBV7-2 to TRBJ1-2; D unresolved. The germline V gene encodes CDR1 SGHTA and CDR2 FQGNSA. The CDR3 has 16 residues. V lost 1 base and J 5 bases, leaving 17 bases between the germline ends. The CDR3 nucleotides are TGTGCCAGCAGCTTAGGAGGTCAGGAAGGGAGGTATGGCTACACCTTC. Translated: CASSLGGQEGRYGYTF. The variable domain in full, with the rest retrieved from reference TRBV7-2 and TRBJ1-2, is GAGVSQSPSNKVTEKGKDVELRCDPISGHTALYWYRQSLGQGLEFLIYFQGNSAPDKSGLPSDRFSAERTGGSVSTLTIQRTQQEDSAVYLCASSLGGQEGRYGYTFGSGTRLTVV.

J is TRBJ2-3 and V is TRBV7-9, with D uncertain. The CDR3 loop spans 17 amino acids. Looked up from germline, CDR1 is SEHNR and CDR2 is FQNEAQ (reference sequence). Trimming removed 1 base from V and 0 bases from J, with 14 bases in between. CDR3 in amino acids: CASSLGGSSYSTDTQYF. CDR3 DNA: TGTGCCAGCAGCTTAGGTGGAAGCTCATATAGCACAGATACGCAGTATTTT.

The table lists this clone with a few counts. The chain couples TRBV27 to TRBJ2-2; D unresolved. Germline-derived CDR1 and CDR2 are MNHEY and SMNVEV (reference sequence). This CDR3 is built from 14 residues. Trimming removed 3 bases from V and 5 bases from J, with 10 bases in between. CDR3 in amino acids: CASSFSGLTGELFF. CDR3 coding DNA: TGTGCCAGCAGTTTCTCAGGTCTTACCGGGGAGCTGTTTTTT.